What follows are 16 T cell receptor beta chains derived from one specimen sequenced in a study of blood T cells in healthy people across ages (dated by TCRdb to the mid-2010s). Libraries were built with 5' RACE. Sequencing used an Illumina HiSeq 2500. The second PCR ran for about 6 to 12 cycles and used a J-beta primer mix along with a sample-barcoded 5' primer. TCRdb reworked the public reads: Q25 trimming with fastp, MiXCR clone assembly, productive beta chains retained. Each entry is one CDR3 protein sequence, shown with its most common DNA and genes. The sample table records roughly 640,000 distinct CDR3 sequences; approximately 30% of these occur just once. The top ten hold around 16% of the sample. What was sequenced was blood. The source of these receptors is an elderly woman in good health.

The CDR3 DNA reads TGTGCCAGCAGTTTGGTGGGGGGCACAGATGCGGAGTATTTT. Translated: CASSLVGGTDAEYF. The chain uses TRBV12-3 or TRBV12-4 and TRBJ2-3; D may be TRBD1 or TRBD2 (6 bases each). V gave up 3 bases and J gave up 13 bases, with 20 bases separating them. This CDR3 is built from 14 residues.

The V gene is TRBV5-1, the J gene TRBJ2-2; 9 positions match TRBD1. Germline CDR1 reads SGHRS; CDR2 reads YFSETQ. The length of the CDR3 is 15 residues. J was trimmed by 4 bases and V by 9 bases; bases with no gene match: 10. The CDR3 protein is CAITWTGVATGELFF. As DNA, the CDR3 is TGCGCCATCACATGGACAGGGGTTGCCACCGGGGAGCTGTTTTTT.

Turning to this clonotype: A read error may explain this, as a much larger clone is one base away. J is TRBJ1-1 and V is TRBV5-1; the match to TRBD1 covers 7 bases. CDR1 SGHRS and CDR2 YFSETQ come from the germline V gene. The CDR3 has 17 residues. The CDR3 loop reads CAGSLGGSGGFGTEAFF. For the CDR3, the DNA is TGCGCCGGCAGCTTGGGGGGGTCAGGGGGTTTCGGCACTGAAGCTTTCTTT.

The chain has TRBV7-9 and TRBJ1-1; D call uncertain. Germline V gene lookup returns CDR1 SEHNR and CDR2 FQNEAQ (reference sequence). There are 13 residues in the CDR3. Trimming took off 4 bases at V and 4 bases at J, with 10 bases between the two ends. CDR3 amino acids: CASSSLPGTEAFF. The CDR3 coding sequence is TGTGCCAGCAGCTCCCTACCGGGCACTGAAGCTTTCTTT.

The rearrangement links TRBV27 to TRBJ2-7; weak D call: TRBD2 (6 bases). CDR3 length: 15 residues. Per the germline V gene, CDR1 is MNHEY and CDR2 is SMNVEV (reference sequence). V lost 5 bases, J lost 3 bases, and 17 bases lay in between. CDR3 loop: CASSLRGVDYYEQYF. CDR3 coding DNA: TGTGCCAGCAGTCTAAGAGGGGTGGACTACTACGAGCAGTACTTC.

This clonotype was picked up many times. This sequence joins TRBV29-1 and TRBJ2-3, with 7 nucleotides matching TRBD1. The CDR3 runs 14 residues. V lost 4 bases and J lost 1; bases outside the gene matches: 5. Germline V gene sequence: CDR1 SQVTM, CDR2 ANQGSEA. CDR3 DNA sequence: TGCAGCGTTGTGCGACAGGGCGGCACAGATACGCAGTATTTT. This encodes CSVVRQGGTDTQYF.

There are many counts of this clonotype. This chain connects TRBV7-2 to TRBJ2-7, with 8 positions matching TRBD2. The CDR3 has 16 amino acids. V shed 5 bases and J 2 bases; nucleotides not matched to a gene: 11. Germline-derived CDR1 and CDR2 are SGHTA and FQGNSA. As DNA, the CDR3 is TGTGCCAGCAGCACTGGGGGCGGGGGGCTAGCCTACGAGCAGTACTTC. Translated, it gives CASSTGGGGLAYEQYF.

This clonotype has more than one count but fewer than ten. In DNA, the CDR3 is TGCAGTGCTAGGGTTGAGGGGACCGTCTACCCCGCAGATACGCAGTATTTT. This encodes CSARVEGTVYPADTQYF. The genes are TRBV20-1 and TRBJ2-3, with D possibly being TRBD1 or TRBD2 (5 bases each). This CDR3 spans 17 amino acids. Germline lookup yields CDR1 DFQATT and CDR2 SNEGSKA (reference sequence). V shed 3 bases and J shed 4 bases, with 23 bases lying between them.

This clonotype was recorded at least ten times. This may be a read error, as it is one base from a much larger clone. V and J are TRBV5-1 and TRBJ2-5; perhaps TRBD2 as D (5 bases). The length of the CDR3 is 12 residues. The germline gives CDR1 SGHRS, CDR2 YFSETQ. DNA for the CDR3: TGTGCCAGCAGCTTAGAGGGCAATGAGCAGTACTTC. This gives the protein CASSLEGNEQYF. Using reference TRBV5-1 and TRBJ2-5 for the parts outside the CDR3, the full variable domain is KAGVTQTPRYLIKTRGQQVTLSCSPISGHRSVSWYQQTPGQGLQFLFEYFSETQRNKGNFPGRFSGRQFSNSRSEMNVSTLELGDSALYLCASSLEGNEQYFGPGTRLLVL.

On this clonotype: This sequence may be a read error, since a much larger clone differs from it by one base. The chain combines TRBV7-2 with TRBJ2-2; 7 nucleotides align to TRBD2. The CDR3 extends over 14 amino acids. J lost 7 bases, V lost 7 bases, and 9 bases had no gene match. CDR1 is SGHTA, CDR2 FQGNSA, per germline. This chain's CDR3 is CASTPGRVFGELFF. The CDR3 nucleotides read TGTGCCAGCACCCCAGGGAGGGTGTTCGGGGAGCTGTTTTTT.

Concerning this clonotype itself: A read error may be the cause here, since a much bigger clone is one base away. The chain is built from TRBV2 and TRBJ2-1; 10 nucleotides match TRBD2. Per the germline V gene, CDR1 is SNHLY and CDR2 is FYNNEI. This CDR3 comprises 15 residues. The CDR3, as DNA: TGTGCCAGCAGCCCAGCGGGGGGGCCTCGTAATGAGCAGGTCTTC. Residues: CASSPAGGPRNEQVF.

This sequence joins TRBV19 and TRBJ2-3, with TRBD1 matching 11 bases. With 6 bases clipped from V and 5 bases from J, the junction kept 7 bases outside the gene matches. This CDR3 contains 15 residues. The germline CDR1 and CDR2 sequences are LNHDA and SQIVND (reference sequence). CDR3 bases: TGTGCCAGTAGCCAGGACAGGGGGCGGAAAGATACGCAGTATTTT. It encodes CASSQDRGRKDTQYF. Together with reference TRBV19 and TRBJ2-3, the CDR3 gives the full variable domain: DGGITQSPKYLFRKEGQNVTLSCEQNLNHDAMYWYRQDPGQGLRLIYYSQIVNDFQKGDIAEGYSVSREKKESFPLTVTSAQKNPTAFYLCASSQDRGRKDTQYFGPGTRLTVL.

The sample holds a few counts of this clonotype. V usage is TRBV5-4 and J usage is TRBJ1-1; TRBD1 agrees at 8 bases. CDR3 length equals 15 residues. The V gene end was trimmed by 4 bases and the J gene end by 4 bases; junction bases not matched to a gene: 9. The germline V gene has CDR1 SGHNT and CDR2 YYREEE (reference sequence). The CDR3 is CASSGRRGRSTEAFF. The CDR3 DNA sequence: TGTGCCAGCAGCGGACGCAGGGGGCGCTCCACTGAAGCTTTCTTT. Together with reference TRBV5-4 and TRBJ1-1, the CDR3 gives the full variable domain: ETGVTQSPTHLIKTRGQQVTLRCSSQSGHNTVSWYQQALGQGPQFIFQYYREEENGRGNFPPRFSGLQFPNYSSELNVNALELDDSALYLCASSGRRGRSTEAFFGQGTRLTVV.

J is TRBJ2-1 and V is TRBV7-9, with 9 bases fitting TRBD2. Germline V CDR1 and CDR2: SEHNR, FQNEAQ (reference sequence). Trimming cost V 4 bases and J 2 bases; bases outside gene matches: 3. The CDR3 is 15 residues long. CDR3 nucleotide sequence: TGTGCCAGCAGCTCTCTAGCGGGGCCCTACAATGAGCAGTTCTTC. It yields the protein CASSSLAGPYNEQFF.

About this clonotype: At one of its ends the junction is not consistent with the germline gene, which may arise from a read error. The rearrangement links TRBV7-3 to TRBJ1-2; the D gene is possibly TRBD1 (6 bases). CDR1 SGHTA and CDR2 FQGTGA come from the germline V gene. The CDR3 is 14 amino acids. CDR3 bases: TGTGCCAGTAGCTTAAAAATGGAGGGGGATGGCTACACCTTC. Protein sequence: CASSLKMEGDGYTF.

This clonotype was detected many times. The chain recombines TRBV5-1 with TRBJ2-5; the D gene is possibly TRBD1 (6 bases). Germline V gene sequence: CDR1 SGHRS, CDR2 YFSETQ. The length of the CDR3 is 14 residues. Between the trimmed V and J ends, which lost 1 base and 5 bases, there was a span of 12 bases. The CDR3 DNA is TGCGCCAGCAGCTTGCCCGGGCAGGGGGAGACCCAGTACTTC. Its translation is CASSLPGQGETQYF.